The 32 T cell receptor beta chains in this list originate from one sample, sequenced in a study of cytomegalovirus exposure and HLA in healthy donors. 60 Vbeta and 13 Jbeta primers were used in PCR. Assay: immunoSEQ multiplex PCR; the TCRdb copy retains only in-frame clones and omits some. The sample carries fewer than 200,000 clones, approximately 80% recorded once. What was sequenced was PBMCs. The source is a male donor in good health and CMV-seropositive.

The chain is built from TRBV2 and TRBJ2-2; D perhaps matches TRBD2 (5 bases). Germline CDR1 and CDR2: SNHLY and FYNNEI. The CDR3 is 16 amino acids. Trimming stripped 4 bases from V and 0 bases from J, with 12 bases between. CDR3: CASSVRGFANTGELFF. The DNA for the CDR3 is TGTGCCAGCAGTGTACGAGGGTTCGCGAACACCGGGGAGCTGTTTTTT.

The rearrangement uses TRBV2 and TRBJ1-2, with D maybe TRBD1 (6 bases). This CDR3 region has 14 residues. The V end lost 3 bases, the J end lost 6 bases, and 14 bases lay between the germline ends. The V gene's germline CDR1 is SNHLY and CDR2 FYNNEI. CDR3 region: CASSDRGYLDGYTF. CDR3 coding DNA: TGTGCCAGCAGTGACAGGGGATATCTGGATGGCTACACCTTC.

V is TRBV1 and J is TRBJ2-1; the tabulated D call, TRBD2, remains unverified against the DNA. TRBV1 constitutes a pseudogene. The CDR3 consists of 23 residues. DNA of the CDR3: TGCACCAGCAGCCAGGCTTCGTACAGAAGACTGGGACCTAGCGGGGGGCATAACAATGAGCAGTTCTTC. As protein: CTSSQASYRRLGPSGGHNNEQFF.

The CDR3: CASSLGSGGHNEQFF. The CDR3 nucleotides read TGTGCCAGCAGCTTAGGCAGCGGGGGACACAATGAGCAGTTCTTC. This chain connects TRBV11-1 to TRBJ2-1, with TRBD2 matching over 8 bases. Germline assignment: CDR1 SGHAT and CDR2 FQDESV (reference sequence). Trimming cost V 1 base and J 5 bases; bases outside gene matches: 4. This CDR3 is built from 15 residues.

The chain uses TRBV30 and TRBJ2-5; 10 bases agree with TRBD2. There are 14 residues in the CDR3. Germline V gives CDR1 GTSNPN, CDR2 SVGIG (reference sequence). CDR3 bases: TGTGCTGGGCGTCTAGCGGGGGCCAGGGAGACCCAGTACTTC. It codes for CAGRLAGARETQYF.

The chain has TRBV28 and TRBJ1-1; D is uncertain. In germline, CDR1 is MDHEN, CDR2 SYDVKM. The ends were cut back, 5 bases at V and 0 bases at J, with 16 bases in the middle. The CDR3 contains 16 residues. The CDR3 DNA reads TGTGCCAGCAGTCTAGAACGGGGTTGGGTGAACACTGAAGCTTTCTTT. Its translation: CASSLERGWVNTEAFF.

This chain uses TRBV6-6 with TRBJ1-2, with D hard to call. This CDR3 spans 13 amino acids. V was cut by 2 bases and J by 6 bases, with 10 bases left in between. Germline CDR1 MNHNY, CDR2 SVGAGI (reference sequence). CDR3 amino acids: CASSYGEGHGYTF. The DNA for the CDR3 is TGTGCCAGCAGTTACGGCGAGGGCCATGGCTACACCTTC.

In its sample, this clone was seen a few times. V is TRBV5-4 and J is TRBJ2-7; weak D call: TRBD1 (5 bases). The germline V and J ends were trimmed by 0 bases and 3 bases, with 7 bases remaining between them. CDR1 is SGHNT, CDR2 YYREEE, per germline (reference sequence). The CDR3 loop spans 13 amino acids. The CDR3 DNA reads as TGTGCCAGCAGCTTGGTAGGGGACTACGAGCAGTACTTC. It yields the protein CASSLVGDYEQYF. The whole variable domain, filled in from reference TRBV5-4 and TRBJ2-7, reads ETGVTQSPTHLIKTRGQQVTLRCSSQSGHNTVSWYQQALGQGPQFIFQYYREEENGRGNFPPRFSGLQFPNYSSELNVNALELDDSALYLCASSLVGDYEQYFGPGTRLTVT.

This clone was found once. The rearrangement uses TRBV6-5 and TRBJ2-7, with 7 bases lining up with TRBD2. The CDR3 is made up of 14 amino acids. Trimming at V came to 5 bases and at J to 0 bases, leaving 4 bases not matched to a gene. Looked up from germline, CDR1 is MNHEY and CDR2 is SVGAGI. The CDR3 loop reads CASSPQRGSYEQYF. CDR3 DNA sequence: TGTGCCAGCAGTCCGCAGCGGGGCTCCTACGAGCAGTACTTC.

This clone was seen a few times. The rearrangement links TRBV6-6 to TRBJ1-2; weak D call: TRBD1 (5 bases). From germline, CDR1 is MNHNY and CDR2 SVGAGI (reference sequence). The CDR3 has 14 residues. Trimming pared 2 bases from V and 0 bases from J, leaving 7 bases between. CDR3 nucleotides: TGTGCCAGCAGTTACCCGACAGCTAACTATGGCTACACCTTC. It translates to CASSYPTANYGYTF.

For this clone: Compared with germline, one end of the junction differs, possibly owing to a read error. The CDR3, as DNA: TGTGCTAGCAGCCAAGGGGGGGTTGTCCAAGAGACCCAGTACTTC. It specifies CASSQGGVVQETQYF. The V and J genes are TRBV7-7 and TRBJ2-5; D may be TRBD2 (7 bases). Germline CDR1 reads SSHAT; CDR2 reads FNYEAQ (reference sequence). The CDR3 totals 15 residues. The full variable domain, completed using reference TRBV7-7 and TRBJ2-5, is GAGVSQSPRYKVTKRGQDVTLRCDPISSHATLYWYQQALGQGPEFLTYFNYEAQPDKSGLPSDRFSAERPEGSISTLTIQRTEQRDSAMYRCASSQGGVVQETQYFGPGTRLLVL.

This sequence joins TRBV9 and TRBJ2-6; D is possibly TRBD1 (6 bases). CDR3 size: 16 residues. The germline V and J ends were trimmed by 3 bases and 0 bases, with 10 bases remaining between them. Germline V gene sequence: CDR1 SGDLS, CDR2 YYNGEE. The CDR3 DNA is TGTGCCAGCAGCGGGGACACCCTCTCTGGGGCCAACGTCCTGACTTTC. Its protein product is CASSGDTLSGANVLTF.

The V gene is TRBV5-6, the J gene TRBJ2-5, with TRBD2 identical over 10 bases. V trimming: 1 base; J trimming: 1 base; junction bases outside the gene matches: 4. Germline lookup yields CDR1 SGHDT and CDR2 YYEEEE. CDR3 length equals 16 residues. The CDR3 sequence is CASSLTSGEIQETQYF. DNA of the CDR3: TGTGCCAGCAGCTTGACTAGCGGGGAAATCCAAGAGACCCAGTACTTC.

The chain carries TRBV29-1 and TRBJ2-3, with 7 positions matching TRBD1. The germline CDR1 and CDR2 sequences are SQVTM and ANQGSEA. J lost 1 base, V lost 6 bases, and 13 bases had no gene match. The CDR3 runs 16 residues. The CDR3: CSVGGTVGVGTDTQYF. As DNA, the CDR3 is TGCAGCGTAGGGGGCACAGTGGGGGTCGGCACAGATACGCAGTATTTT.

Details on this clone: Sequence at one end of the junction differs from germline and may be a read error. This CDR3 is also generated by other DNA sequences in the sample. The V call is TRBV6-5, the J call TRBJ1-1, with a possible D match to TRBD1 (5 bases). This CDR3 is 13 amino acids long. Germline V lookup: CDR1 MNHEY, CDR2 SVGAGI. The CDR3: CASSYSGGSEAFF. The CDR3 DNA follows: TGTGCCAGCAGTTACTCGGGGGGTTCCGAAGCCTTCTTT.

This chain joins TRBV13 and TRBJ1-2; D is undetermined. V was shortened by 5 bases and J by 6 bases, with 19 bases between the two germline ends. The germline V gene encodes CDR1 PRHDT and CDR2 FYEKMQ (reference sequence). The CDR3 spans 15 residues. The CDR3 DNA is TGTGCCAGCAGCCCCCGTTCAGCAGGTCTGAATGGCTACACCTTC. This encodes CASSPRSAGLNGYTF.

The gene calls are TRBV27 and TRBJ2-3; 12 bases map to TRBD2. Per the germline V gene, CDR1 is MNHEY and CDR2 is SMNVEV (reference sequence). Trimming at V came to 3 bases and at J to 3 bases, leaving 22 bases not matched to a gene. This CDR3 is built from 22 residues. CDR3 residues: CASSFQARLAGGPPGGTDTQYF. Here the CDR3 DNA reads TGTGCCAGCAGTTTTCAAGCCCGTCTAGCGGGGGGGCCCCCTGGAGGAACAGATACGCAGTATTTT.

The chain recombines TRBV30 with TRBJ1-1; perhaps TRBD1 as D (6 bases). The CDR3 has 13 amino acids. Germline CDR1 and CDR2: GTSNPN and SVGIG (reference sequence). Trimming left V 3 bases short and J 2 bases short, with 10 bases between. The CDR3 spells CAWSIGTNTEAFF. CDR3 DNA sequence: TGTGCCTGGAGCATAGGGACAAACACTGAAGCTTTCTTT. Complete variable domain (other parts from reference TRBV30 and TRBJ1-1): SQTIHQWPATLVQPVGSPLSLECTVEGTSNPNLYWYRQAAGRGLQLLFYSVGIGQISSEVPQNLSASRPQDRQFILSSKKLLLSDSGFYLCAWSIGTNTEAFFGQGTRLTVV.

This sequence joins TRBV14 and TRBJ2-1; 9 bases are shared with TRBD1. V lost 0 bases to trimming and J lost 16 bases; unmatched junction nucleotides: 7. The CDR3 runs 13 residues. Germline lookup yields CDR1 SGHDN and CDR2 FVKESK. The DNA of the CDR3 is TGTGCCAGCAGCCAAGATGTCCGGGACAGGGCTTTCTTC. Its protein product is CASSQDVRDRAFF. Variable domain in full (rest from reference TRBV14 and TRBJ2-1): EAGVTQFPSHSVIEKGQTVTLRCDPISGHDNLYWYRRVMGKEIKFLLHFVKESKQDESGMPNNRFLAERTGGTYSTLKVQPAELEDSGVYFCASSQDVRDRAFFGPGTRLTVL.

The chain recombines TRBV4-1 with TRBJ2-3; D may be TRBD1 (6 bases). This CDR3 is 16 amino acids long. The germline CDR1 and CDR2 sequences are MGHRA and YSYEKL. The ends were cut back, 1 base at V and 6 bases at J, with 17 bases in the middle. This CDR3 is CASSQAVGAGGDTQYF. The CDR3 DNA reads as TGCGCCAGCAGCCAAGCTGTGGGGGCCGGAGGTGATACGCAGTATTTT.

The V call is TRBV10-1, the J call TRBJ2-5, with D perhaps matching TRBD2 (5 bases). The J call is doubtful: the DNA matches TRBJ2-7 better. This CDR3 is built from 13 residues. Germline-derived CDR1 and CDR2 are WNHNN and SYGVQD (reference sequence). As DNA, the CDR3 is TGCGCCAGCAGTGAGCGCGGGTCCTACGAGCAGTACTTC. This gives the protein CASSERGSYEQYF.

The chain joins TRBV19 to TRBJ2-2, with TRBD1 matching 7 bases. From germline, CDR1 is LNHDA and CDR2 SQIVND (reference sequence). V shed 6 bases, J shed 13 bases, and the junction held 8 bases outside the gene matches. The CDR3 is 12 amino acids. Written as DNA, the CDR3 is TGTGCCAGTAGCCACCCGGACAGGTTGCTGTTTTTT. It specifies CASSHPDRLLFF.

The sample holds a few counts of this clone. The rearrangement joins TRBV4-1 to TRBJ2-3, with D possibly matching TRBD2 (6 bases). V dropped 1 base and J dropped 6 bases, with 14 bases sitting between them. Germline CDR1 is MGHRA and CDR2 is YSYEKL. CDR3 length equals 15 residues. CDR3 sequence: CASSQGPTSRDTQYF. In DNA form, the CDR3 reads TGCGCCAGCAGCCAAGGCCCGACTAGTCGGGATACGCAGTATTTT.

CDR3 nucleotides: TGTGCCAGCAGCCCCAGCTGGACAGGGAATCAGCCCCAGCATTTT. This translates into CASSPSWTGNQPQHF. The chain joins TRBV7-8 to TRBJ1-5; TRBD1 agrees at 8 bases. The ends lost 5 bases at V and 4 bases at J; junction bases unmatched: 7. The CDR3 totals 15 residues. CDR1 and CDR2 from the germline V gene are SGHVS and FQNEAQ.

The chain carries TRBV7-9 and TRBJ2-5; TRBD1 agrees at 7 bases. The end of the DNA aligns better with TRBJ2-7, so the J call may be wrong. CDR1 SEHNR and CDR2 FQNEAQ come from the germline V gene (reference sequence). The length of the CDR3 is 15 residues. The CDR3 sequence: CASSSPGTASYEQYF. In DNA form, the CDR3 reads TGTGCCAGCAGCTCACCCGGGACAGCCTCCTACGAGCAGTACTTC.

This clone was found a few times. The chain is built from TRBV2 and TRBJ1-2; maybe TRBD1 (5 bases). Germline assignment: CDR1 SNHLY and CDR2 FYNNEI. The CDR3 contains 15 residues. Deletions cut 1 base from V and 8 bases from J, with 17 bases between. The CDR3 DNA reads as TGTGCCAGCAGTGAAGGGGGCCTGCCGCAGCAGGGCTACACCTTC. This gives the protein CASSEGGLPQQGYTF.

The V gene is TRBV4-2, the J gene TRBJ2-3; 7 bases are a match to TRBD2. The junction had 12 bases not matched to a gene; V was cut back by 3 bases and J by 6 bases. CDR1 is LGHNA, CDR2 YNFKEQ, per germline. This CDR3 is built from 16 residues. CDR3 sequence: CASSQEGAGGRDTQYF. CDR3 DNA: TGTGCCAGCAGCCAGGAAGGGGCCGGGGGGAGGGATACGCAGTATTTT.

The rearrangement joins TRBV11-3 to TRBJ2-5, with 7 bases aligning to TRBD1. The CDR3 extends over 15 amino acids. The germline CDR1 and CDR2 sequences are SGHNT and YENEEA. V trimming: 5 bases; J trimming: 1 base; junction bases outside the gene matches: 7. The CDR3: CASSQGTASQETQYF. The CDR3 bases are TGTGCCAGCAGCCAAGGGACAGCCAGCCAAGAGACCCAGTACTTC.

The V and J genes are TRBV6-1 and TRBJ2-7, with D tentatively TRBD2 (6 bases). This CDR3 spans 14 amino acids. V was pared by 3 bases and J by 1 base, with 10 bases between. Germline V gene data show CDR1 as MNHNS and CDR2 as SASEGT. The CDR3 DNA reads as TGTGCCAGCAGTGAGGGGGGTTTTTCCTACGAGCAGTACTTC. This encodes CASSEGGFSYEQYF.

This clone has just one count. V usage is TRBV30 and J usage is TRBJ1-5; no clear D. The germline gives CDR1 GTSNPN, CDR2 SVGIG (reference sequence). This CDR3 spans 14 amino acids. The V and J ends lost 1 base and 0 bases respectively, with 7 bases between them. The CDR3 sequence is CAWSDSISNQPQHF. The CDR3 nucleotides read TGTGCCTGGAGTGACAGTATTAGCAATCAGCCCCAGCATTTT.

The chain couples TRBV5-5 to TRBJ1-2; D gene ambiguous. With 3 bases removed from V and 0 bases from J, the gap between germline ends came to 15 bases. The CDR3 runs to 16 residues. The germline V gene encodes CDR1 SGHKS and CDR2 YYEKEE (reference sequence). In DNA form, the CDR3 reads TGTGCCAGCAGCTCCCGGGAAAGCAAGACTAACTATGGCTACACCTTC. Translating it yields CASSSRESKTNYGYTF.

The CDR3 DNA reads TGTGCCAGCAGCTTAGCAGGGGGCAGGGGTTCACCCCTCCACTTT. Residues: CASSLAGGRGSPLHF. V gene TRBV13 combines with J gene TRBJ1-6; 8 bases fit TRBD1. The CDR3 length is 15 residues. J lost 9 bases, V lost 1 base, and 5 bases had no gene match. Germline V lookup: CDR1 PRHDT, CDR2 FYEKMQ (reference sequence).